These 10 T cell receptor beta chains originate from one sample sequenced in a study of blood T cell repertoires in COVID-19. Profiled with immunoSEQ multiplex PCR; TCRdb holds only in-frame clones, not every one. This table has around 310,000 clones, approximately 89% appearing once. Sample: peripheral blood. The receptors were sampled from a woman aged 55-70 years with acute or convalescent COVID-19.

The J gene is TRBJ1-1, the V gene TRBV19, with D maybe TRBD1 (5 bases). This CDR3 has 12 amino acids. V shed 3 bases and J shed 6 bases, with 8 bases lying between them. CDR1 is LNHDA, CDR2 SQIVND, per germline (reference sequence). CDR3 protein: CASSIRGSEAFF. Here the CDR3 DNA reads TGTGCCAGTAGTATTAGGGGCTCTGAAGCTTTCTTT.

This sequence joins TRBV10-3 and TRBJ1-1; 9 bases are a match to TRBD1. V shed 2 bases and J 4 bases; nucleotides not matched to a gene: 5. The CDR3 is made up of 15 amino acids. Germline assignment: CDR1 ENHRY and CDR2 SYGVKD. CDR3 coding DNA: TGTGCCATCAGTGAGCCGGGGACAGGGACCACTGAAGCTTTCTTT. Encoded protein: CAISEPGTGTTEAFF.

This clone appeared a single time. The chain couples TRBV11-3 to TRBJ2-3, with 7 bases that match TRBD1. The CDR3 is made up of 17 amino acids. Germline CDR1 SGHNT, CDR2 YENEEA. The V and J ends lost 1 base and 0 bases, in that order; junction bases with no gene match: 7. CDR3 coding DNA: TGTGCCAGCAGCTTAGCCAAGACAGGGCGTAGCACAGATACGCAGTATTTT. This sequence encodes CASSLAKTGRSTDTQYF.

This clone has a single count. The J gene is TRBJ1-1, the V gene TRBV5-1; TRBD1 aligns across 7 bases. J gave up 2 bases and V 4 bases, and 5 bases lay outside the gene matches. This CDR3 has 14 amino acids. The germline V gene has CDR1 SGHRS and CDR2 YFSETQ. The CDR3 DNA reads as TGCGCCAGCAGCCTAGGGACAGTCAACACTGAAGCTTTCTTT. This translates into CASSLGTVNTEAFF. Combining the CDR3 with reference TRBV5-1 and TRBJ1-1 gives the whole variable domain KAGVTQTPRYLIKTRGQQVTLSCSPISGHRSVSWYQQTPGQGLQFLFEYFSETQRNKGNFPGRFSGRQFSNSRSEMNVSTLELGDSALYLCASSLGTVNTEAFFGQGTRLTVV.

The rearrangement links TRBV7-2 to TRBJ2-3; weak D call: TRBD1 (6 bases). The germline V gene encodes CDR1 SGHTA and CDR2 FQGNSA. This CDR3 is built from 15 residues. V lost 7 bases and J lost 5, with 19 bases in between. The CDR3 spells CASNPGQPREDTQYF. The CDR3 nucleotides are TGTGCCAGCAACCCGGGACAACCCCGAGAAGATACGCAGTATTTT. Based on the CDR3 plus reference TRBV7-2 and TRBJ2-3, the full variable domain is GAGVSQSPSNKVTEKGKDVELRCDPISGHTALYWYRQSLGQGLEFLIYFQGNSAPDKSGLPSDRFSAERTGGSVSTLTIQRTQQEDSAVYLCASNPGQPREDTQYFGPGTRLTVL.

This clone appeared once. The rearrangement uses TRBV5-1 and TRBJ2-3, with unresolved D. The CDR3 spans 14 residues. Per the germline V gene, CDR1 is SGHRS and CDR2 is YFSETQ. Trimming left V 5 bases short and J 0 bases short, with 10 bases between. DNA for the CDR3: TGCGCCAGCAGAACGGCAGCGAGCACAGATACGCAGTATTTT. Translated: CASRTAASTDTQYF.

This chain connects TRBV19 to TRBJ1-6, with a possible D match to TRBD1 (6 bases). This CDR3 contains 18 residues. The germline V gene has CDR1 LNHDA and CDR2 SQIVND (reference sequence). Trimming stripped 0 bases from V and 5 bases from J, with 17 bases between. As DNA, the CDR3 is TGTGCCAGTAGTATAGATCTTACAGGGAGGGCGGATAATTCACCCCTCCACTTT. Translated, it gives CASSIDLTGRADNSPLHF.

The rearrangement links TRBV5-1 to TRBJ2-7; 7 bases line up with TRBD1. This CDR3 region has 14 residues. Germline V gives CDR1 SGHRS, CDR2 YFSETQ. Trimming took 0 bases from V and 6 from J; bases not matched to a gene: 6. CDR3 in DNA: TGCGCCAGCAGCTTGGGGACAGGCCCCCGCGAGCAGTACTTC. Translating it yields CASSLGTGPREQYF.

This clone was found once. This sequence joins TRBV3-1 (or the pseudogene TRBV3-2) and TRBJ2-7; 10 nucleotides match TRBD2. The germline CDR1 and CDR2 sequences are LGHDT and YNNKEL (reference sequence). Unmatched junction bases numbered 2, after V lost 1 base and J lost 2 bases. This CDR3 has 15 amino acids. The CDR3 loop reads CASSQASGSAYEQYF. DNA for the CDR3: TGTGCCAGCAGCCAAGCTAGCGGGAGTGCCTACGAGCAGTACTTC.

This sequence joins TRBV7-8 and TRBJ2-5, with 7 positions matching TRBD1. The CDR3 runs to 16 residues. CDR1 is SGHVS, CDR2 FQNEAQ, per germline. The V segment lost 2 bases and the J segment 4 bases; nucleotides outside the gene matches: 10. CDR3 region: CASSLRSTGLGETQYF. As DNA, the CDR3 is TGTGCCAGCAGCTTACGTTCGACAGGGCTGGGAGAGACCCAGTACTTC. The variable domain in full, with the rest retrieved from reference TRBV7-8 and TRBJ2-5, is GAGVSQSPRYKVAKRGQDVALRCDPISGHVSLFWYQQALGQGPEFLTYFQNEAQLDKSGLPSDRFFAERPEGSVSTLKIQRTQQEDSAVYLCASSLRSTGLGETQYFGPGTRLLVL.